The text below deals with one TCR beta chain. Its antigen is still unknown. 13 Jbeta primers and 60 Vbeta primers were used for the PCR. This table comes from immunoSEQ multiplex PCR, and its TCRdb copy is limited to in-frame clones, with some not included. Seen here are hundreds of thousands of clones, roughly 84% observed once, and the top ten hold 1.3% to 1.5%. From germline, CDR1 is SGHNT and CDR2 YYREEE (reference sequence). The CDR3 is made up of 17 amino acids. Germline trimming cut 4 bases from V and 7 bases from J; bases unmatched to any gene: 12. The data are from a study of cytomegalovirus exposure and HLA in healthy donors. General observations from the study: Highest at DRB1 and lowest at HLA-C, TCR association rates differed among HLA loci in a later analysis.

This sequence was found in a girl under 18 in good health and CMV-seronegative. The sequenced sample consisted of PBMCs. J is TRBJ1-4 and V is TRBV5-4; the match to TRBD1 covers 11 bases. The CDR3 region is CASSQVPGTGGTEKLFF. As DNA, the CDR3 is TGTGCCAGCAGCCAAGTACCCGGGACAGGGGGAACTGAAAAACTGTTTTTT.